This TCR beta chain was identified in a study of shared clonotypes between healthy human individuals. Study-level findings and limits: Across a handful of donors, naive CD4 shared 5% to 6.5%, naive CD8 around 3.5%, memory CD4 2.3%, memory CD8 about 0.38%. Across subsets, estimated richness was generally greater for naive than for memory populations. At large depth, rarefaction still showed sorted-subset sequencing to be incomplete.

Comments on this clone: Its antigen remains unknown.

V was pared by 4 bases and J by 5 bases, with 8 bases between. The CDR3 consists of 12 residues. Germline assignment: CDR1 SQVTM and CDR2 ANQGSEA. The table came from immunoSEQ multiplex PCR; TCRdb's copy has only in-frame clones and leaves some out. This sample has fewer than 3 million clones, with 85% to 95% found just once. The chain employs TRBV29-1 and TRBJ1-4; D unresolved. Sample: naive CD4+ T cells from PBMCs. Subset defined: CD45RA+ positively selected. The source of this sequence is a man between 18 and 35 years old in good health. Some clones in this sample may be carry-over from other donors' samples. CDR3 residues: CSVAGPNEKLFF. CDR3 DNA sequence: TGCAGCGTTGCGGGCCCAAATGAAAAACTGTTTTTT. Combining the CDR3 with reference TRBV29-1 and TRBJ1-4 gives the whole variable domain SAVISQKPSRDICQRGTSLTIQCQVDSQVTMMFWYRQQPGQSLTLIATANQGSEATYESGFVIDKFPISRPNLTFSTLTVSNMSPEDSSIYLCSVAGPNEKLFFGSGTQLSVL.